These 27 T cell receptor beta chains were sequenced from one sample in a study of shared clonotypes between healthy human individuals. This table comes from immunoSEQ multiplex PCR, and its TCRdb copy is limited to in-frame clones, with some not included. The repertoire holds about 1.4 million clones, with roughly 96% as singletons. Sequencing used naive CD4+ T cells sorted from blood. The sample's subset: CD45RA+ positively selected. The origin of the receptors is a man aged 30-40 years in good health.

The gene calls are TRBV28 and TRBJ2-7, with TRBD1 matching 8 bases. The CDR3 runs to 14 residues. Germline trimming cut 6 bases from V and 2 bases from J; bases unmatched to any gene: 6. CDR1 is MDHEN and CDR2 is SYDVKM in the germline V gene. The DNA for the CDR3 is TGTGCCAGCAGCCGACAGGGGCCCCCCTACGAGCAGTACTTC. Amino acid sequence: CASSRQGPPYEQYF.

The V and J genes are TRBV11-2 and TRBJ2-1, with D perhaps TRBD2 (6 bases). The CDR3 totals 19 residues. V was shortened by 6 bases and J by 0 bases, with 24 bases between the two germline ends. Germline V lookup: CDR1 SGHAT, CDR2 FQNNGV. The CDR3 protein is CASRLPKGLANSSYNEQFF. Written as DNA, the CDR3 is TGTGCCAGCAGGCTCCCCAAAGGGCTAGCGAACAGCTCCTACAATGAGCAGTTCTTC.

The chain employs TRBV25-1 and TRBJ1-1; a possible D gene is TRBD1 (6 bases). Germline loops: CDR1 MGHDK, CDR2 SYGVNS. The CDR3 is 15 amino acids. V lost 4 bases and J 3 bases, leaving 15 bases between the germline ends. CDR3 bases: TGTGCCAGCAGTGCCTACGGACAGACGCACACTGAAGCTTTCTTT. It codes for CASSAYGQTHTEAFF.

Here the CDR3 reads CASSLQGAEAFF. CDR3 in DNA: TGTGCCAGCAGCCTACAGGGGGCTGAAGCTTTCTTT. The genes are TRBV6-5 and TRBJ1-1; 8 bases align to TRBD1. The junction had 3 bases not matched to a gene; V was cut back by 6 bases and J by 6 bases. This CDR3 is 12 amino acids long. Germline CDR1 reads MNHEY; CDR2 reads SVGAGI.

The chain combines TRBV6-1 with TRBJ2-5; 9 bases line up with TRBD2. Losses at the gene ends were 3 bases for V and 4 bases for J; bases not matched to a gene: 15. The germline V gene has CDR1 MNHNS and CDR2 SASEGT. This CDR3 has 18 residues. CDR3 residues: CASSDAAGGWESGETQYF. The CDR3 nucleotides are TGTGCCAGCAGTGATGCAGCGGGAGGATGGGAAAGCGGAGAGACCCAGTACTTC.

The rearrangement uses TRBV6-5 and TRBJ1-2; tentatively, D is TRBD1 (6 bases). The germline CDR1 and CDR2 sequences are MNHEY and SVGAGI. This CDR3 is built from 14 residues. V lost 5 bases and J lost 5, with 15 bases in between. CDR3 in amino acids: CASSTRDRIYGYTF. Written as DNA, the CDR3 is TGTGCCAGCAGTACGAGAGACAGGATTTATGGCTACACCTTC.

This chain links TRBV5-1 with TRBJ2-1; 10 positions agree with TRBD2. The CDR3 is made up of 16 amino acids. The trim removed 3 bases at V and 0 bases at J, leaving 3 bases unmatched. Germline V gene data show CDR1 as SGHRS and CDR2 as YFSETQ. Here the CDR3 DNA reads TGCGCCAGCAGCTATGGACTAGCGGACTCCTACAATGAGCAGTTCTTC. This codes for CASSYGLADSYNEQFF.

CDR3 nucleotides: TGCAGCGTTGGGACTAGCGGGAGGGCAATCGGGGAGCTGTTTTTT. Translating gives CSVGTSGRAIGELFF. The chain has TRBV29-1 and TRBJ2-2; TRBD2 matches 15 bases. V trimming: 4 bases; J trimming: 7 bases; junction bases outside the gene matches: 4. CDR3 length equals 15 residues. CDR1 is SQVTM and CDR2 is ANQGSEA in the germline V gene.

V and J are TRBV9 and TRBJ2-7; D gene unclear. V dropped 2 bases and J dropped 2 bases, with 11 bases sitting between them. Germline CDR1 and CDR2: SGDLS and YYNGEE. The CDR3 sequence is 14 residues long. The DNA for the CDR3 is TGTGCCAGCAGCGTGAGTACGGCCCCCTACGAGCAGTACTTC. The encoded protein is CASSVSTAPYEQYF.

The chain is built from TRBV19 and TRBJ2-2; possibly TRBD1 or TRBD2 for D (5 bases each). This CDR3 spans 14 amino acids. Trimming removed 0 bases from V and 6 bases from J, with 8 bases in between. Germline lookup yields CDR1 LNHDA and CDR2 SQIVND (reference sequence). Here the CDR3 DNA reads TGTGCCAGTAGTATAGACGGGGCGGCCGGGGAGCTGTTTTTT. Translated: CASSIDGAAGELFF.

The chain employs TRBV5-1 and TRBJ2-3; a weak D match, TRBD1 (5 bases). CDR3 length: 16 residues. The ends were cut back, 0 bases at V and 3 bases at J, with 14 bases in the middle. The germline gives CDR1 SGHRS, CDR2 YFSETQ. The CDR3 DNA is TGCGCCAGCAGCTTGGATGGACATCCCAGAACAGATACGCAGTATTTT. It encodes CASSLDGHPRTDTQYF. Full variable domain (missing parts from reference TRBV5-1 and TRBJ2-3): KAGVTQTPRYLIKTRGQQVTLSCSPISGHRSVSWYQQTPGQGLQFLFEYFSETQRNKGNFPGRFSGRQFSNSRSEMNVSTLELGDSALYLCASSLDGHPRTDTQYFGPGTRLTVL.

This chain's CDR3 is CASSPTGANQPQHF. The CDR3 nucleotides are TGTGCCAGCAGCCCTACAGGGGCCAATCAGCCCCAGCATTTT. V is TRBV11-2 and J is TRBJ1-5, with 7 bases aligning to TRBD1. J gave up 3 bases and V 5 bases, and 4 bases lay outside the gene matches. This CDR3 has 14 residues. Germline V gives CDR1 SGHAT, CDR2 FQNNGV. The complete variable domain, with remaining parts taken from reference TRBV11-2 and TRBJ1-5, reads EAGVAQSPRYKIIEKRQSVAFWCNPISGHATLYWYQQILGQGPKLLIQFQNNGVVDDSQLPKDRFSAERLKGVDSTLKIQPAKLEDSAVYLCASSPTGANQPQHFGDGTRLSIL.

The rearrangement uses TRBV7-9 and TRBJ2-3, with a tentative D call TRBD2 (6 bases). The length of the CDR3 is 16 residues. Germline lookup yields CDR1 SEHNR and CDR2 FQNEAQ (reference sequence). Trimming cost V 1 base and J 1 base, with 12 bases left between them. In DNA, the CDR3 is TGTGCCAGCAGCTTAGTGACTAGTCGGGGCACAGATACGCAGTATTTT. Residues: CASSLVTSRGTDTQYF.

V usage is TRBV7-2 and J usage is TRBJ2-7, with D perhaps TRBD1 or TRBD2 (5 bases each). V dropped 5 bases and J dropped 2 bases, with 19 bases sitting between them. The CDR3 extends over 16 amino acids. CDR1 SGHTA and CDR2 FQGNSA come from the germline V gene. The CDR3 DNA is TGTGCCAGCAGCCAGAGGCCCGGGACCCTTCCCTACGAGCAGTACTTC. This codes for CASSQRPGTLPYEQYF.

The chain uses TRBV27 and TRBJ2-3; 7 nucleotides agree with TRBD1. The CDR3 has 15 residues. Germline CDR1 and CDR2: MNHEY and SMNVEV (reference sequence). The trim removed 8 bases at V and 3 bases at J, leaving 11 bases unmatched. For the CDR3, the DNA is TGTGCCAGCCTCCCTAGGGGGCGTGCGACAGATACGCAGTATTTT. Protein: CASLPRGRATDTQYF.

The J gene is TRBJ2-1, the V gene TRBV14; TRBD1 agrees at 9 bases. The V gene's germline CDR1 is SGHDN and CDR2 FVKESK. The CDR3 length is 17 residues. V lost 3 bases to trimming and J lost 8 bases; unmatched junction nucleotides: 14. The CDR3 bases are TGTGCCAGCAGCCATATATACAGGGGGCTAAAGCCACATGAGCAGTTCTTC. The encoded protein is CASSHIYRGLKPHEQFF.

The genes are TRBV5-4 and TRBJ2-1, with 8 bases identical to TRBD1. Trimming cost V 4 bases and J 9 bases; bases outside gene matches: 12. Germline V gene data show CDR1 as SGHNT and CDR2 as YYREEE (reference sequence). The CDR3 totals 15 residues. The CDR3 reads CASSLGQGGLSEQFF. DNA for the CDR3: TGTGCCAGCAGCCTAGGACAGGGTGGATTAAGTGAGCAGTTCTTC.

This chain links TRBV6-6 with TRBJ2-7; 7 bases agree with TRBD2. CDR1 and CDR2 (germline): MNHNY, SVGAGI (reference sequence). The CDR3 sequence is 15 residues long. V was clipped by 3 bases and J by 2 bases; unmatched bases: 7. In nucleotides, the CDR3 is TGTGCCAGCAGTTATAGCAGCGGGACGGCCTACGAGCAGTACTTC. It specifies CASSYSSGTAYEQYF.

The CDR3 loop is CASSMWDPYEAFF. The CDR3 DNA is TGTGCCAGTAGTATGTGGGACCCTTATGAAGCTTTCTTT. The genes are TRBV19 and TRBJ1-1; perhaps TRBD1 as D (5 bases). The V gene lost 3 bases and the J gene lost 7 bases, with 12 bases spanning the gap. There are 13 residues in the CDR3. Looked up from germline, CDR1 is LNHDA and CDR2 is SQIVND (reference sequence).

The genes are TRBV19 and TRBJ2-3; TRBD2 matches at 10 bases. Germline V CDR1 and CDR2: LNHDA, SQIVND (reference sequence). Unmatched junction bases numbered 6, after V lost 8 bases and J lost 4 bases. The CDR3 is 14 residues long. The CDR3 region is CASATSGPADTQYF. The CDR3 DNA is TGTGCCAGTGCGACTAGCGGGCCGGCAGATACGCAGTATTTT.

This clone has a single count. This chain links TRBV7-9 with TRBJ2-2; D may correspond to TRBD1 or TRBD2 (5 bases each). Germline V lookup: CDR1 SEHNR, CDR2 FQNEAQ (reference sequence). Trimming stripped 5 bases from V and 3 bases from J, with 10 bases between. The CDR3 is made up of 14 amino acids. CDR3 region: CASSPEGHTGELFF. CDR3 bases: TGTGCCAGCAGCCCCGAGGGACACACCGGGGAGCTGTTTTTT.

This clone was seen just once. The chain joins TRBV10-1 to TRBJ2-5; 10 nucleotides agree with TRBD2. The CDR3 contains 13 residues. Looked up from germline, CDR1 is WNHNN and CDR2 is SYGVQD (reference sequence). With V trimmed by 2 bases and J by 14 bases, 8 bases remained unmatched. The CDR3 reads CASSEASGSPRYF. CDR3 nucleotide sequence: TGCGCCAGCAGTGAGGCTAGCGGGAGCCCCCGATACTTC.

About this clone itself: At the DNA level, this CDR3 is encoded by other sequences in the same sample as well. The chain couples TRBV18 to TRBJ2-3; D remains unclear. This CDR3 has 12 residues. The V gene's germline CDR1 is KGHSH and CDR2 LQKENI. V shed 1 base and J shed 3 bases, with 2 bases lying between them. The CDR3 sequence is CASSPQTDTQYF. CDR3 DNA sequence: TGTGCCAGCTCACCACAGACAGATACGCAGTATTTT.

This chain uses TRBV7-6 with TRBJ2-7; TRBD2 agrees at 8 bases. Losses at the gene ends were 5 bases for V and 0 bases for J; bases not matched to a gene: 9. This CDR3 is 16 amino acids long. CDR1 is SGHVS, CDR2 FNYEAQ, per germline. CDR3 residues: CASSAERGHSSYEQYF. CDR3 coding DNA: TGTGCCAGCAGCGCGGAGCGGGGGCACAGCTCCTACGAGCAGTACTTC.

The chain couples TRBV28 to TRBJ1-1, with D unresolved. The CDR3 totals 13 residues. The germline V gene has CDR1 MDHEN and CDR2 SYDVKM. Here the CDR3 DNA reads TGTGCAATAGCAGGACCGGCATCCCTGGAAGCTTTCTTT. Protein sequence: CAIAGPASLEAFF.

The J gene is TRBJ1-1, the V gene TRBV6-1, with TRBD1 as a possible D gene (5 bases). Looked up from germline, CDR1 is MNHNS and CDR2 is SASEGT. The CDR3 is 14 residues long. The V gene lost 1 base and the J gene lost 3 bases, with 9 bases spanning the gap. DNA for the CDR3: TGTGCCAGCAGTGAAGAAGGGGATTACACTGAAGCTTTCTTT. As protein: CASSEEGDYTEAFF.

The genes are TRBV10-3 and TRBJ2-3, with D perhaps matching TRBD1 or TRBD2 (5 bases each). This CDR3 region has 13 residues. Looked up from germline, CDR1 is ENHRY and CDR2 is SYGVKD. V was shortened by 9 bases and J by 1 base, with 11 bases between the two germline ends. In DNA, the CDR3 is TGTGCCATTGGGACCCCAGGCACAGATACGCAGTATTTT. This encodes CAIGTPGTDTQYF.